This T cell receptor beta chain was captured by sequencing in a study of OX40 agonist ivuxolimab in advanced cancers. About the study: Hepatocellular carcinoma, melanoma, renal cell or head and neck cancer affected the dose-escalation patients. The study reported partial responses in three patients: one hepatocellular carcinoma, two cutaneous melanoma.

In the case of this clone: Antigen: not known.

Exclusion of a patient followed from autoimmune disease history or systemic immunosuppression. Study-wide points: Dosing at 0.1 to 3.0 mg/kg was accompanied by clonal expansion of CD4+ and CD8+ blood T cells by week 6.

Germline V CDR1 and CDR2: SGHTA, FQGNSA. CDR3 length equals 12 residues. V was shortened by 4 bases and J by 4 bases, with 5 bases between the two germline ends. Method: immunoSEQ multiplex PCR; TCRdb's copy keeps in-frame clones and lacks some. The sample records 75,000 to 100,000 clones, under 90% being singletons. This TCR was sampled from an adult with an advanced solid tumor such as melanoma, head and neck, liver or kidney cancer. The chain links TRBV7-2 to TRBJ1-5; D not resolved. Sequences were derived from CD4+ or CD8+ T cells sorted from blood, sampled in a trial of the OX40 agonist ivuxolimab. CDR3 DNA: TGTGCCAGCAGCTCGCCTAATCAGCCCCAGCATTTT. Its translation: CASSSPNQPQHF. Using reference TRBV7-2 and TRBJ1-5 for the parts outside the CDR3, the full variable domain is GAGVSQSPSNKVTEKGKDVELRCDPISGHTALYWYRQSLGQGLEFLIYFQGNSAPDKSGLPSDRFSAERTGGSVSTLTIQRTQQEDSAVYLCASSSPNQPQHFGDGTRLSIL.